Listed here are 29 T cell receptor beta chains from one sample, sequenced in a study of T cells in Graves' hyperthyroidism and ophthalmopathy. TCR beta CDR3 regions were amplified from RNA. TCR CDR3 regions were first amplified by RT-PCR with HTBI primers. TCRdb redid the calling of the multiplex PCR reads with MiXCR, one entry per CDR3 protein. The sample holds more than 500,000 distinct CDR3 sequences; roughly 16% are singletons and the top ten take 25% to 30%. Sample: blood. The receptors shown here come from a woman aged 30 to 39 with Graves' ophthalmopathy.

In this sample, this clonotype turned up many times. V usage is TRBV29-1 and J usage is TRBJ1-5; 7 bases are shared with TRBD1. Per germline, CDR1 SQVTM and CDR2 ANQGSEA. The CDR3 runs 13 residues. Trimming at V came to 6 bases and at J to 5 bases, leaving 7 bases not matched to a gene. The CDR3 sequence: CSVETGRDQPQHF. For the CDR3, the DNA is TGCAGCGTCGAGACAGGGCGGGATCAGCCCCAGCATTTT.

This clonotype came up a few times. This sequence joins TRBV15 and TRBJ2-7, with a weak D call TRBD1 (5 bases). The CDR3 has 15 residues. The V end lost 0 bases, the J end lost 0 bases, and 9 bases lay between the germline ends. Germline values: CDR1 LNHNV, CDR2 YYDKDF (reference sequence). CDR3 protein: CATSREQGSSYEQYF. The CDR3 DNA reads TGTGCCACCAGCAGAGAGCAGGGTAGCTCCTACGAGCAGTACTTC.

This clonotype was seen more than once but under ten times. This chain links TRBV5-1 with TRBJ2-7; 10 nucleotides line up with TRBD2. This CDR3 is 19 amino acids long. The V segment lost 0 bases and the J segment 0 bases; nucleotides outside the gene matches: 12. Germline assignment: CDR1 SGHRS and CDR2 YFSETQ. In nucleotides, the CDR3 is TGCGCCAGCAGCTTGGAGGTAGCGGGAGGCGGTTTTAGCTCCTACGAGCAGTACTTC. It translates to CASSLEVAGGGFSSYEQYF.

In this sample, this clonotype turned up a few times. The chain joins TRBV6-2 or TRBV6-3 to TRBJ2-1; the match to TRBD2 covers 8 bases. CDR1 MNHEY and CDR2 SVGEGT come from the germline V gene. This CDR3 has 17 residues. After removal of 2 bases from V and 5 bases from J, the junction contained 11 bases not matched to a gene. CDR3 DNA sequence: TGTGCCAGCAGTTACCGGATAGCGGGGTCAGTGAACAATGAGCAGTTCTTC. It yields the protein CASSYRIAGSVNNEQFF.

The rearrangement uses TRBV7-9 and TRBJ2-3, with D perhaps TRBD2 (5 bases). With 3 bases removed from V and 1 base from J, the gap between germline ends came to 8 bases. The CDR3 totals 14 residues. Germline CDR1 is SEHNR and CDR2 is FQNEAQ (reference sequence). DNA for the CDR3: TGTGCCAGCAGCTTGGAGGCCGGCACAGATACGCAGTATTTT. This gives the protein CASSLEAGTDTQYF.

This clonotype has just a few counts. The DNA of the CDR3 is TGTGCCAGTAGTATACAAAACCGGGACGAGCAGTACTTC. Translating it yields CASSIQNRDEQYF. The chain links TRBV19 to TRBJ2-7, with D unresolved. V was pared by 2 bases and J by 5 bases, with 10 bases between. The CDR3 length is 13 residues. From germline, CDR1 is LNHDA and CDR2 SQIVND (reference sequence).

This chain links TRBV19 with TRBJ2-7, with D unresolved. The CDR3 consists of 12 residues. V was shortened by 4 bases and J by 3 bases, with 7 bases between the two germline ends. The germline V gene encodes CDR1 LNHDA and CDR2 SQIVND (reference sequence). The CDR3 DNA sequence: TGTGCCAGTAGTAGGCCTTTCTACGAGCAGTACTTC. Encoded protein: CASSRPFYEQYF.

This clonotype was observed many times. This chain uses TRBV30 with TRBJ2-7, with 8 bases identical to TRBD2. Germline CDR1 is GTSNPN and CDR2 is SVGIG (reference sequence). V dropped 7 bases and J dropped 6; count of bases not matched to a gene: 8. This CDR3 comprises 12 residues. CDR3 bases: TGTGCCTTGCAGCGGGAGACGGCCGAGCAGTACTTC. Residues: CALQRETAEQYF.

This clonotype was counted between two and nine times. CDR3 region: CSASKGLKAGELFF. CDR3 DNA: TGCAGTGCTAGTAAGGGACTAAAGGCCGGGGAGCTGTTTTTT. The chain couples TRBV20-1 to TRBJ2-2, with 7 bases matching TRBD2. J was trimmed by 6 bases and V by 3 bases; bases with no gene match: 7. The germline gives CDR1 DFQATT, CDR2 SNEGSKA (reference sequence). The CDR3 loop spans 14 amino acids.

V usage is TRBV7-2 and J usage is TRBJ2-7; possibly TRBD1 for D (5 bases). The CDR3 contains 16 residues. From germline, CDR1 is SGHTA and CDR2 FQGNSA. Trimming took 5 bases from V and 2 from J, leaving 19 bases between them. CDR3 amino acids: CASSIRRTRGPYEQYF. The CDR3 nucleotides are TGTGCCAGCAGCATCCGACGGACAAGGGGTCCCTACGAGCAGTACTTC.

This clonotype occurred a few times. V gene TRBV7-9 combines with J gene TRBJ2-1; D is possibly TRBD2 (5 bases). V was pared by 3 bases and J by 0 bases, with 15 bases between. CDR3 length equals 17 residues. The V gene's germline CDR1 is SEHNR and CDR2 FQNEAQ (reference sequence). The CDR3 sequence: CASSFVAGLSSYNEQFF. The DNA for the CDR3 is TGTGCCAGCAGCTTTGTGGCGGGCCTGAGCTCCTACAATGAGCAGTTCTTC.

In this sample, this clonotype turned up a few times. The V call is TRBV28, the J call TRBJ2-1; no firm D call. This CDR3 has 14 amino acids. Germline CDR1 is MDHEN and CDR2 is SYDVKM. V lost 7 bases and J 9 bases, leaving 19 bases between the germline ends. DNA for the CDR3: TGTGCCAGCACCCTAGAGGCCGTTTGGACTGAGCAGTTCTTC. Amino acids: CASTLEAVWTEQFF.

This clonotype was counted many times. The rearrangement joins TRBV29-1 to TRBJ2-3; the D gene is possibly TRBD2 (5 bases). Trimming left V 1 base short and J 0 bases short, with 11 bases between. There are 15 residues in the CDR3. The germline V gene encodes CDR1 SQVTM and CDR2 ANQGSEA. The CDR3 is CSVEGGRTSTDTQYF. The CDR3 nucleotides read TGCAGCGTTGAAGGAGGGCGGACTAGCACAGATACGCAGTATTTT.

This clonotype was seen only a few times. The chain links TRBV12-3 or TRBV12-4 to TRBJ2-3; 11 nucleotides match TRBD2. This CDR3 comprises 16 residues. V trimming: 3 bases; J trimming: 4 bases; junction bases outside the gene matches: 6. CDR3 region: CASSLLGLAVPDTQYF. In nucleotides, the CDR3 is TGTGCCAGCAGTTTGTTGGGACTAGCGGTCCCAGATACGCAGTATTTT.

This clonotype has a count of ten or more. This chain links TRBV6-6 with TRBJ2-3; a possible D gene is TRBD2 (6 bases). Germline lookup yields CDR1 MNHNY and CDR2 SVGAGI (reference sequence). The V gene lost 0 bases and the J gene lost 3 bases, with 19 bases spanning the gap. CDR3 length equals 18 residues. CDR3 residues: CASSYSFGLEGVTDTQYF. The DNA of the CDR3 is TGTGCCAGCAGTTACTCATTCGGCTTGGAGGGAGTGACAGATACGCAGTATTTT.

This clonotype came up many times. One end of the junction is discordant with germline, which a read error may explain. J is TRBJ2-1 and V is TRBV27; no reliable D call. Germline V gene sequence: CDR1 MNHEY, CDR2 SMNVEV (reference sequence). This CDR3 has 14 residues. The CDR3 sequence is CASSLYSSYSEQFF. The CDR3 DNA reads as TGTGCCAGCAGTTTGTACAGCTCCTACAGTGAGCAGTTCTTC.

This clonotype was detected many times. The gene calls are TRBV20-1 and TRBJ2-1; D uncertain. The V end was cut by 3 bases, the J end by 9 bases, with 12 bases between. This CDR3 region has 12 residues. Germline lookup yields CDR1 DFQATT and CDR2 SNEGSKA (reference sequence). The CDR3 bases are TGCAGTGCTAGGACGTTTTTGGGTGAGCAGTTCTTC. Its protein is CSARTFLGEQFF.

The chain combines TRBV27 with TRBJ2-7; D uncertain. CDR3 length equals 14 residues. Germline V gene sequence: CDR1 MNHEY, CDR2 SMNVEV (reference sequence). Trimming cost V 5 bases and J 3 bases, with 14 bases left between them. The CDR3: CASSLGVRHYEQYF. The DNA for the CDR3 is TGTGCCAGCAGTCTTGGAGTCAGACACTACGAGCAGTACTTC.

A word on this clonotype: Relative to the germline gene, one junction end is altered; a read error may explain this. The chain uses TRBV20-1 and TRBJ2-3; possibly TRBD2 for D (5 bases). From germline, CDR1 is DFQATT and CDR2 SNEGSKA (reference sequence). CDR3 length: 13 amino acids. CDR3 DNA sequence: TGCAGCGTTGGTAGAGGGAGTCAAGATACCCAGTATTTT. Protein sequence: CSVGRGSQDTQYF.

The sample holds many counts of this clonotype. V gene TRBV10-3 combines with J gene TRBJ1-1; D is unclear. Trimming took 0 bases from V and 3 from J, leaving 5 bases between them. Germline V gives CDR1 ENHRY, CDR2 SYGVKD. The length of the CDR3 is 13 residues. The CDR3 DNA follows: TGTGCCATCAGTGAGTCAGATGACACTGAAGCTTTCTTT. Translated, it gives CAISESDDTEAFF.

The chain has TRBV4-3 and TRBJ2-1; a weak D match, TRBD2 (5 bases). Germline assignment: CDR1 LGHNA and CDR2 YSLEER. V was clipped by 6 bases and J by 0 bases, with 12 bases between them. The CDR3 runs 15 residues. The CDR3 sequence is CASSSRASSYNEQFF. Written as DNA, the CDR3 is TGCGCCAGCAGTTCGAGGGCTAGCTCCTACAATGAGCAGTTCTTC.

This clonotype was counted at least ten times. The rearrangement links TRBV29-1 to TRBJ2-3; D may be TRBD1 or TRBD2 (5 bases each). The V gene lost 6 bases and the J gene lost 2 bases, with 18 bases spanning the gap. This CDR3 is 15 amino acids long. Germline CDR1 reads SQVTM; CDR2 reads ANQGSEA. CDR3 protein: CSVAFLGDPTDTQYF. The CDR3 DNA reads TGCAGCGTAGCTTTCCTGGGGGACCCCACAGATACGCAGTATTTT.

This clonotype has ten or more counts. The V gene is TRBV28, the J gene TRBJ2-3; 7 bases fit TRBD1. CDR1 is MDHEN, CDR2 SYDVKM, per germline. This CDR3 contains 17 residues. Trimming took 1 base from V and 1 from J; bases not matched to a gene: 8. For the CDR3, the DNA is TGTGCCAGCAGTTTATCGACAGGGTTGAGAGGCACAGATACGCAGTATTTT. It codes for CASSLSTGLRGTDTQYF.

At least ten counts were recorded for this clonotype. The V and J genes are TRBV12-3 or TRBV12-4 and TRBJ2-1, with 16 bases lining up with TRBD2. V was pared by 5 bases and J by 4 bases, with 2 bases of the junction left unmatched. The CDR3 sequence is 16 residues long. The CDR3 is CASSGTSGRGYNEQFF. The CDR3 DNA sequence: TGTGCCAGCAGTGGGACTAGCGGGAGGGGATACAATGAGCAGTTCTTC.

This chain connects TRBV6-1 to TRBJ1-2, with a tentative D call TRBD1 (5 bases). Germline CDR1 reads MNHNS; CDR2 reads SASEGT. Trimming left V 5 bases short and J 7 bases short, with 14 bases between. This CDR3 is 13 amino acids long. Written as DNA, the CDR3 is TGTGCCAGCAGTTCTCAGGGTCTGGTTGGCTACACCTTC. Protein sequence: CASSSQGLVGYTF.

This clonotype was seen at least ten times. The rearrangement uses TRBV27 and TRBJ2-3; D is undetermined. V was pared by 5 bases and J by 2 bases, with 11 bases between. Germline V gene sequence: CDR1 MNHEY, CDR2 SMNVEV (reference sequence). This CDR3 contains 14 residues. The CDR3 DNA follows: TGTGCCAGCAGTCTTGACGGGCCCACAGATACGCAGTATTTT. Its translation: CASSLDGPTDTQYF.

The table lists this clonotype with a few counts. This chain connects TRBV19 to TRBJ1-1, with 9 positions matching TRBD1. The CDR3 covers 16 residues. Germline CDR1 LNHDA, CDR2 SQIVND (reference sequence). The J segment lost 0 bases and the V segment lost 5 bases, leaving 7 bases of the junction unmatched. In DNA form, the CDR3 reads TGTGCCAGTAGTTTGGACAGGGGCCGTTTGAACACTGAAGCTTTCTTT. Amino acids: CASSLDRGRLNTEAFF.

This clonotype has more than one count but fewer than ten. The CDR3 spells CASSQDSGSADTQYF. The CDR3 DNA sequence: TGCGCCAGCAGCCAAGATAGCGGGAGTGCAGATACGCAGTATTTT. This chain links TRBV4-3 with TRBJ2-3; 9 nucleotides align to TRBD2. V was pared by 0 bases and J by 4 bases, with 2 bases of the junction left unmatched. Germline loops: CDR1 LGHNA, CDR2 YSLEER. The CDR3 covers 15 residues.

This clonotype is a singleton in its sample. The V and J genes are TRBV6-2 or TRBV6-3 and TRBJ1-6; maybe TRBD1 (5 bases). From germline, CDR1 is MNHEY and CDR2 SVGEGT. V gave up 2 bases and J gave up 0 bases, with 5 bases separating them. This CDR3 has 15 residues. The CDR3 nucleotides are TGTGCCAGCAGTTACGGGGGCTCCTATAATTCACCCCTCCACTTT. Encoded protein: CASSYGGSYNSPLHF.